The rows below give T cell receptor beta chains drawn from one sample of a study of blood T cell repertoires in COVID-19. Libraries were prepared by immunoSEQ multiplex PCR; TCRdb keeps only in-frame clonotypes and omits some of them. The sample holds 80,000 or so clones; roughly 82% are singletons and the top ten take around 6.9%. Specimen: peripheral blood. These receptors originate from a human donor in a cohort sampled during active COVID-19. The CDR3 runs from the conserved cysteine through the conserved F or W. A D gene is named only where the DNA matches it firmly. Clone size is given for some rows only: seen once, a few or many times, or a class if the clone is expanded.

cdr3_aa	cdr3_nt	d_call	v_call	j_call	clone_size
CASSSDRGLISSGANVLTF	TGTGCCAGCAGCTCCGACAGGGGGCTAATAAGCTCTGGGGCCAACGTCCTGACTTTC	TRBD1	TRBV7-6	TRBJ2-6	once
CASSGGGGRETQYF	TGTGCCAGCAGCGGTGGAGGGGGCCGAGAGACCCAGTACTTC	NA	TRBV7-3	TRBJ2-5	NA
CASNPGVGDTQYF	TGCGCCAGCAACCCGGGGGTCGGAGATACGCAGTATTTT	NA	TRBV5-1	TRBJ2-3	NA
CASSYGGGHSGANVLTF	TGTGCCAGCAGTTACGGCGGGGGGCATTCAGGGGCCAACGTCCTGACTTTC	TRBD2	TRBV6-7	TRBJ2-6	NA
CASSLGGRVYEQYF	TGTGCCAGCAGCTTGGGGGGCAGGGTCTACGAGCAGTACTTC	NA	TRBV5-4	TRBJ2-7	NA
CASSKIRDRGYNEQFF	TGTGCCAGTAGTAAAATCCGGGACAGGGGCTACAATGAGCAGTTCTTC	TRBD1	TRBV19	TRBJ2-1	NA
CASSAMGQGYGYTF	TGTGCCAGCAGCGCTATGGGACAGGGCTATGGCTACACCTTC	TRBD1	TRBV7-2	TRBJ1-2	NA
CASSPGTRNEQFF	TGTGCCAGCAGCCCAGGGACTCGGAATGAGCAGTTCTTC	NA	TRBV7-3	TRBJ2-1	NA
CASSYARNEQYF	TGTGCCAGCAGTTATGCTAGAAACGAGCAGTACTTC	NA	TRBV6-6	TRBJ2-7	NA
CASSLPTAAGSPLHF	TGTGCCAGCAGCTTGCCCACCGCTGCGGGTTCACCCCTCCACTTT	NA	TRBV5-6	TRBJ1-6	NA
CASSPAATDTQYF	TGTGCCAGCAGCCCAGCAGCGACAGATACGCAGTATTTT	NA	TRBV7-2	TRBJ2-3	NA
CASSQDSGAMNTEAFF	TGTGCCAGCAGCCAGGATTCAGGGGCGATGAACACTGAAGCTTTCTTT	NA	TRBV3-1/TRBV3-2	TRBJ1-1	NA
CASSPSLGQSSYEQYF	TGTGCCAGCAGCCCATCTTTGGGACAGAGCTCCTACGAGCAGTACTTC	TRBD1	TRBV11-2	TRBJ2-7	once
CASSHGPVKGYEQYF	TGTGCCAGCAGCCATGGGCCAGTCAAAGGCTACGAGCAGTACTTC	NA	TRBV7-9	TRBJ2-7	once
CASSDPNGYGYTF	TGTGCCAGCAGTGACCCTAATGGCTATGGCTACACCTTC	NA	TRBV6-4	TRBJ1-2	NA
CASSPSGGYEQYF	TGCGCCAGCAGCCCAAGCGGGGGGTACGAGCAGTACTTC	TRBD2	TRBV5-1	TRBJ2-7	once
CASSQDQRIWNTEAFF	TGCGCCAGCAGCCAAGATCAGAGGATATGGAACACTGAAGCTTTCTTT	NA	TRBV4-3	TRBJ1-1	NA
CAWSVRGGGAFEQFF	TGTGCCTGGAGTGTACGGGGCGGGGGGGCTTTCGAGCAGTTCTTC	TRBD2	TRBV30	TRBJ2-1	once
CASRGLAGSYEQYF	TGTGCCAGCAGGGGACTAGCGGGATCCTACGAGCAGTACTTC	TRBD2	TRBV11-2	TRBJ2-7	NA
CASSRGSSGNTIYF	TGTGCCAGCAGCCGAGGCAGCTCTGGAAACACCATATATTTT	NA	TRBV3-1/TRBV3-2	TRBJ1-3	NA
CASKRQGETNSPLHF	TGCGCCAGCAAAAGACAGGGGGAAACCAATTCACCCCTCCACTTT	TRBD1	TRBV10-2	TRBJ1-6	NA
CSAGDSKETQYF	TGCAGCGCTGGCGACAGTAAAGAGACCCAGTACTTC	NA	TRBV29-1	TRBJ2-5	NA
CASIQKTAISYEQYF	TGTGCCAGCATTCAGAAGACAGCCATCTCCTACGAGCAGTACTTC	NA	TRBV6-5	TRBJ2-7	NA
CAIKIDISGNTIYF	TGTGCCATCAAAATCGACATCTCTGGAAACACCATATATTTT	NA	TRBV10-3	TRBJ1-3	NA
CASSLGGGRFKYF	TGTGCCAGCAGCTTAGGGGGCGGAAGATTTAAGTACTTC	NA	TRBV7-9	TRBJ2-7	NA
CASSLAGGEQYF	TGTGCCAGCAGCCTTGCAGGGGGCGAGCAGTACTTC	TRBD1	TRBV7-8	TRBJ2-7	NA
CASSIYSGGISNQPQHF	TGTGCCAGTAGTATCTACAGTGGGGGGATTTCCAATCAGCCCCAGCATTTT	NA	TRBV19	TRBJ1-5	NA
CASSLGGTGGWEQFF	TGTGCCAGCAGCTTAGGGGGGACAGGGGGCTGGGAGCAGTTCTTC	TRBD1	TRBV7-8	TRBJ2-1	NA
CASSETGGGTNEKLFF	TGTGCCAGCAGTGAGACAGGGGGTGGAACTAATGAAAAACTGTTTTTT	TRBD1	TRBV6-1	TRBJ1-4	NA
CASSFLKSGVLSGANVLTF	TGTGCCAGCAGTTTCCTAAAAAGCGGTGTTCTCTCTGGGGCCAACGTCCTGACTTTC	NA	TRBV27	TRBJ2-6	NA
CASSEARAAEAFF	TGTGCCAGCAGTGAGGCCCGAGCGGCTGAAGCTTTCTTT	NA	TRBV2	TRBJ1-1	NA
CASSLGDRALGGGYTF	TGTGCCAGCAGTTTGGGGGACAGGGCGCTTGGGGGTGGCTACACCTTC	TRBD1	TRBV6-5	TRBJ1-2	NA
CASSHGQGQPQHF	TGTGCCAGCAGCCACGGACAGGGACAGCCCCAGCATTTT	TRBD1	TRBV5-6	TRBJ1-5	NA
CASSRGQGESNTQYF	TGCGCCAGCAGCCGGGGACAGGGAGAATCAAATACGCAGTATTTT	TRBD1	TRBV4-1	TRBJ2-3	NA
CASSQGPGQGAWYGYTF	TGCGCCAGCAGCCAAGGTCCGGGACAGGGGGCGTGGTATGGCTACACCTTC	TRBD1	TRBV4-3	TRBJ1-2	NA
CASSPRTSGGLSSYEQYF	TGTGCCAGCAGCCCCCGGACTAGCGGGGGCCTTTCCTCCTACGAGCAGTACTTC	TRBD2	TRBV7-9	TRBJ2-7	NA
CASRAGGTYYNEQFF	TGTGCCAGCAGGGCGGGGGGGACTTACTACAATGAGCAGTTCTTC	TRBD2	TRBV6-4	TRBJ2-1	NA
CASSLVGGRGIRSPLHF	TGTGCCAGCAGTTTAGTGGGTGGTCGGGGGATTAGGTCACCCCTCCACTTT	NA	TRBV27	TRBJ1-6	once
CASSQDRGGYTF	TGTGCCAGCAGCCAAGACAGGGGTGGCTACACCTTC	TRBD1	TRBV12-3/TRBV12-4	TRBJ1-2	NA
CATSDLSIDTQYF	TGTGCCACCAGTGATTTGTCCATAGATACGCAGTATTTT	NA	TRBV24-1	TRBJ2-3	NA
CASSRDSYNSPLHF	TGTGCCAGCAGTAGGGACAGCTATAATTCACCCCTCCACTTT	TRBD1	TRBV11-3	TRBJ1-6	NA
CASSSDMNTEAFF	TGTGCCAGCAGTTCGGACATGAACACTGAAGCTTTCTTT	NA	TRBV27	TRBJ1-1	NA
CASSQRTVSNQPQHF	TGTGCCAGCAGTCAAAGGACAGTCAGCAATCAGCCCCAGCATTTT	NA	TRBV6-6	TRBJ1-5	NA
CASSRESYEQYF	TGCGCCAGCAGCAGGGAGTCCTACGAGCAGTACTTC	NA	TRBV5-1	TRBJ2-7	NA
CASRPGQAAATEAFF	TGTGCCAGCCGACCCGGTCAAGCGGCCGCGACTGAAGCTTTCTTT	NA	TRBV2	TRBJ1-1	NA
CASSSWTGRSGGAEAFF	TGTGCCAGCAGCTCTTGGACAGGGAGGTCCGGTGGCGCTGAAGCTTTCTTT	TRBD1	TRBV5-4	TRBJ1-1	NA
CASSYADTLDYEQYF	TGTGCCAGCAGTTACGCCGACACCCTCGACTACGAGCAGTACTTC	NA	TRBV6-5	TRBJ2-7	NA
CASSLGGGIGIGTDTQYF	TGTGCCAGCAGCTTGGGAGGGGGGATAGGCATAGGCACAGATACGCAGTATTTT	NA	TRBV7-2	TRBJ2-3	NA
CASSEDRGDTEAFF	TGTGCCAGCAGTGAAGACAGGGGCGACACTGAAGCTTTCTTT	TRBD1	TRBV6-1	TRBJ1-1	NA
CASSITWGGQGRGNQPQHF	TGTGCCAGTAGTATTACCTGGGGAGGACAGGGTAGGGGCAATCAGCCCCAGCATTTT	TRBD1	TRBV19	TRBJ1-5	NA